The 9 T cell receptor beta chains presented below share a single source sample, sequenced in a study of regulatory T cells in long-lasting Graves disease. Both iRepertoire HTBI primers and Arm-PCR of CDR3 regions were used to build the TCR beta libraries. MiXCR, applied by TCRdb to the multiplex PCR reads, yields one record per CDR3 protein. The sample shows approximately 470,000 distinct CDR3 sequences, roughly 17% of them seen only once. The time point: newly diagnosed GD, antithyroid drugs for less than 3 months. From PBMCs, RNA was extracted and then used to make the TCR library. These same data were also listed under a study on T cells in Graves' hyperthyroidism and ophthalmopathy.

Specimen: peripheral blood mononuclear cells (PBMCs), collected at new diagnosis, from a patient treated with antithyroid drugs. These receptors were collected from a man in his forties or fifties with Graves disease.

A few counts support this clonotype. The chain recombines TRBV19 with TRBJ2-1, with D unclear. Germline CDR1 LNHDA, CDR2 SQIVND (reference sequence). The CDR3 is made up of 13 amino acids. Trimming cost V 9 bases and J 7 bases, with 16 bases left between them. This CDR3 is CASGRDRINEQFF. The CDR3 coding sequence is TGTGCCAGCGGACGCGATAGGATAAATGAGCAGTTCTTC. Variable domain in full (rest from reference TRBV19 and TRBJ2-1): DGGITQSPKYLFRKEGQNVTLSCEQNLNHDAMYWYRQDPGQGLRLIYYSQIVNDFQKGDIAEGYSVSREKKESFPLTVTSAQKNPTAFYLCASGRDRINEQFFGPGTRLTVL.

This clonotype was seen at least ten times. The CDR3 spells CASRETGGLPEAFF. DNA of the CDR3: TGTGCCAGCAGAGAGACAGGGGGCTTGCCTGAAGCTTTCTTT. The chain carries TRBV2 and TRBJ1-1, with 10 bases fitting TRBD1. The CDR3 consists of 14 residues. J was trimmed by 6 bases and V by 6 bases; bases with no gene match: 7. Germline V lookup: CDR1 SNHLY, CDR2 FYNNEI. Looking up the rest from reference TRBV2 and TRBJ1-1 gives the full variable domain: EPEVTQTPSHQVTQMGQEVILRCVPISNHLYFYWYRQILGQKVEFLVSFYNNEISEKSEIFDDQFSVERPDGSNFTLKIRSTKLEDSAMYFCASRETGGLPEAFFGQGTRLTVV.

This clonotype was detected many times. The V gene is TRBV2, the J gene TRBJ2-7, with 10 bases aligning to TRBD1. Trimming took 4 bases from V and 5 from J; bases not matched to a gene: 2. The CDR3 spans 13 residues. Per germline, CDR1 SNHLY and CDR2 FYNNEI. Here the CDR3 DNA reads TGTGCCAGCAGTGGGGACAGGGGTCACGAGCAGTACTTC. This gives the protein CASSGDRGHEQYF.

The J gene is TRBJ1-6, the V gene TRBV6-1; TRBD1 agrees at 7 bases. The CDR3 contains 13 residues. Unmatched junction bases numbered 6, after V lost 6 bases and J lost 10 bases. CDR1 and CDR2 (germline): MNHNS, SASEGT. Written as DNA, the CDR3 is TGTGCCAGCAGCGACAGGGTAAAATCACCCCTCCACTTT. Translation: CASSDRVKSPLHF.

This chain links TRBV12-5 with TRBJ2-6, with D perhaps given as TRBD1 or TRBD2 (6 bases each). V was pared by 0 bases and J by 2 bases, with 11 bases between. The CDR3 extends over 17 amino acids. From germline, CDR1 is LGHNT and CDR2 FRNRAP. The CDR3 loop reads CASGLVRRGAGANVLTF. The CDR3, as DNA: TGTGCTAGTGGTTTGGTAAGGAGGGGGGCTGGGGCCAACGTCCTGACTTTC.

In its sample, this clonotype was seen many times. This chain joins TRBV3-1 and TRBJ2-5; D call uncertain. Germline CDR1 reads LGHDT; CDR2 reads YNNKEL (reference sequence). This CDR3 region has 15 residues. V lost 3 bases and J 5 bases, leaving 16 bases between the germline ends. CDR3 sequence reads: CASSHRKIRDETQYF. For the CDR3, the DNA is TGTGCCAGCAGCCACAGGAAGATAAGAGATGAGACCCAGTACTTC.

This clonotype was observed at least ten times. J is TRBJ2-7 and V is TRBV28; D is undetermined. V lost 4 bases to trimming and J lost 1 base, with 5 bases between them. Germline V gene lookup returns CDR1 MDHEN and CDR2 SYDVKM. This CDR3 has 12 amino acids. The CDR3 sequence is CASSYDSYEQYF. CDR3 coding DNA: TGTGCCAGCAGTTATGATTCCTACGAGCAGTACTTC.

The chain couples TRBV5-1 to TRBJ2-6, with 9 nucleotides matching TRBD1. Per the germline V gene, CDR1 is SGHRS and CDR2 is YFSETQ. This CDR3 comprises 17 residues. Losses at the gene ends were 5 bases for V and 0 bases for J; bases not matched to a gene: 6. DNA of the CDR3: TGCGCCAGCAGTTCAAGGACAGGGGCCTCTGGGGCCAACGTCCTGACTTTC. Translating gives CASSSRTGASGANVLTF.

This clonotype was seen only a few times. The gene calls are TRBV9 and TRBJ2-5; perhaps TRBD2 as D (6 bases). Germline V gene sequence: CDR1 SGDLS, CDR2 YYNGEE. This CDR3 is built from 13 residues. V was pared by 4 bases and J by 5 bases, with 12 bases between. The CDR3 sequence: CASSSPEGETQYF. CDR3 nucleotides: TGTGCCAGCAGCTCCCCGGAGGGTGAGACCCAGTACTTC.